This TCR beta chain was profiled in a study of cytomegalovirus exposure and HLA in healthy donors. This CDR3 is built from 18 residues. V trimming: 2 bases; J trimming: 5 bases; junction bases outside the gene matches: 8. Per the germline V gene, CDR1 is MNHEY and CDR2 is SMNVEV (reference sequence). Amplification used 60 Vbeta primers and 13 Jbeta primers. In the original analysis: Per a later analysis, the number of unique TCR beta chains was approximately 80 million, of which 9 million to 12 million were shared. TCRdb keeps only in-frame clones here, not all; method: immunoSEQ multiplex PCR. D and trimming were read from the DNA, whereas the V and J calls and clone size are those reported in that table. The data hold 150,000 to 200,000 clones, with around 83% observed a single time.

Source material: PBMCs. This sequence originates from a man between 50 and 59 years old in good health and CMV-seropositive. The chain has TRBV27 and TRBJ2-1, with 14 bases matching TRBD2. The CDR3 bases are TGTGCCAGCAGTTTAGGGACTAGCGGGAGTTACTTTAACAATGAGCAGTTCTTC. Amino acids: CASSLGTSGSYFNNEQFF.